The 27 T cell receptor beta chains reported below all come from one sample, sequenced in a study of identical twins. TCRdb called the 5' RACE reads again in MiXCR, with one record for every CDR3 protein. The table lists 300,000 to 400,000 distinct CDR3 sequences, roughly an eighth of them singletons. This same sample was also taken into another study, of yellow fever vaccine responses in identical twins.

The specimen was CD8+ T cells sorted from blood. These receptors were collected from a woman between 18 and 29 years old in good health.

This clonotype has just a few counts. The chain links TRBV7-8 to TRBJ1-5, with D perhaps TRBD1 (5 bases). V shed 5 bases and J shed 2 bases, with 13 bases lying between them. In germline, CDR1 is SGHVS, CDR2 FQNEAQ. This CDR3 has 15 amino acids. CDR3 bases: TGTGCCAGCAGCGAATACAGAGGGGGCAATCAGCCCCAGCATTTT. Its protein is CASSEYRGGNQPQHF.

The chain recombines TRBV4-1 with TRBJ2-7, with unresolved D. There are 16 residues in the CDR3. CDR1 is MGHRA and CDR2 is YSYEKL in the germline V gene. Between the trimmed V and J ends, which lost 0 bases and 3 bases, there was a span of 15 bases. The CDR3 DNA reads TGCGCCAGCAGCCAAGAATTCGTAGCAGAATACTACGAGCAGTACTTC. Translated, it gives CASSQEFVAEYYEQYF.

The V call is TRBV5-1, the J call TRBJ2-3, with 9 nucleotides matching TRBD2. Germline V gene lookup returns CDR1 SGHRS and CDR2 YFSETQ. CDR3 length: 19 amino acids. The J segment lost 0 bases and the V segment lost 0 bases, leaving 11 bases of the junction unmatched. The CDR3 region has the DNA TGCGCCAGCAGCTTGGACCCCGCCATGACTAGCGGAAGCACAGATACGCAGTATTTT. This encodes CASSLDPAMTSGSTDTQYF.

This clonotype has a handful of counts. The CDR3 sequence: CASSSTSGASTDTQYF. CDR3 in DNA: TGTGCCAGCAGCTCAACTAGCGGGGCCAGCACAGATACGCAGTATTTT. The V and J genes are TRBV6-1 and TRBJ2-3; TRBD2 matches at 10 bases. J gave up 0 bases and V 6 bases, and 6 bases lay outside the gene matches. Germline V gene sequence: CDR1 MNHNS, CDR2 SASEGT. The CDR3 extends over 16 amino acids.

This clonotype was observed at least ten times. The chain employs TRBV10-3 and TRBJ2-3; TRBD2 agrees at 11 bases. The CDR3 is 17 residues long. The trim removed 0 bases at V and 4 bases at J, leaving 6 bases unmatched. Germline-derived CDR1 and CDR2 are ENHRY and SYGVKD. CDR3 bases: TGTGCCATCAGTGAGTCGACGACTAGCGGGAACCCAGATACGCAGTATTTT. Its translation: CAISESTTSGNPDTQYF.

Concerning this clonotype itself: A much larger clone differs from this one at a single base, so this may be a read error. The genes are TRBV5-1 and TRBJ1-5, with a possible D match to TRBD1 (6 bases). Germline V gives CDR1 SGHRS, CDR2 YFSETQ. This CDR3 is built from 13 residues. The V gene lost 0 bases and the J gene lost 6 bases, with 7 bases spanning the gap. CDR3 sequence (DNA): TGCGCCAGCAGCTTGGAGGGGGGTCAGCCCCAGCATTTT. This encodes CASSLEGGQPQHF.

The chain couples TRBV15 to TRBJ2-1; TRBD1 might be the D (5 bases). This CDR3 is built from 13 residues. V was shortened by 5 bases and J by 4 bases, with 9 bases between the two germline ends. Germline V gene sequence: CDR1 LNHNV, CDR2 YYDKDF (reference sequence). The DNA for the CDR3 is TGTGCCACCAGCGGGGCGACTTACAATGAGCAGTTCTTC. Residues: CATSGATYNEQFF.

The chain combines TRBV7-9 with TRBJ2-5; 8 bases align to TRBD2. The CDR3 is 14 amino acids. V lost 7 bases to trimming and J lost 3 bases; unmatched junction nucleotides: 7. Per the germline V gene, CDR1 is SEHNR and CDR2 is FQNEAQ (reference sequence). CDR3 in DNA: TGTGCCAGCAACGCGTTAGCGGGAAAAGAGACCCAGTACTTC. This translates into CASNALAGKETQYF.

This clonotype was detected many times. This chain uses TRBV7-8 with TRBJ1-1, with unresolved D. Germline V gene sequence: CDR1 SGHVS, CDR2 FQNEAQ. This CDR3 comprises 12 residues. Trimming stripped 1 base from V and 3 bases from J, with 3 bases between. CDR3 in amino acids: CASSLVDTEAFF. The CDR3 DNA is TGTGCCAGCAGCTTAGTTGACACTGAAGCTTTCTTT.

This clonotype was detected ten times or more. This chain uses TRBV12-3 or TRBV12-4 with TRBJ2-5; 9 nucleotides align to TRBD2. The CDR3 has 16 amino acids. V lost 5 bases to trimming and J lost 1 base; unmatched junction nucleotides: 8. CDR3 DNA: TGTGCCAGCAGTCCTACAGCGGGAGGATCCCAAGAGACCCAGTACTTC. Protein product: CASSPTAGGSQETQYF.

This clonotype was recorded a few times. This chain uses TRBV7-8 with TRBJ1-5; 7 nucleotides match TRBD1. Germline assignment: CDR1 SGHVS and CDR2 FQNEAQ. J lost 6 bases, V lost 2 bases, and 7 bases had no gene match. The length of the CDR3 is 15 residues. The CDR3 loop reads CASSLKQGISQPQHF. The DNA of the CDR3 is TGTGCCAGCAGCTTAAAACAGGGGATATCTCAGCCCCAGCATTTT.

The rearrangement joins TRBV6-4 to TRBJ1-1; D remains unclear. V was clipped by 3 bases and J by 2 bases, with 7 bases between them. Germline CDR1 reads MRHNA; CDR2 reads SNTAGT. This CDR3 comprises 13 residues. The CDR3 bases are TGTGCCAGCAGTGAGACCCTAAACACTGAAGCTTTCTTT. This encodes CASSETLNTEAFF.

This clonotype was detected only a few times. The rearrangement uses TRBV7-9 and TRBJ2-5, with D possibly being TRBD2 (6 bases). CDR3 length: 13 residues. In germline, CDR1 is SEHNR, CDR2 FQNEAQ (reference sequence). Trimming removed 4 bases at V and 4 bases at J, with 10 bases between. Here the CDR3 reads CASSSLGGETQYF. DNA for the CDR3: TGTGCCAGCAGCTCACTCGGGGGAGAGACCCAGTACTTC.

The table lists this clonotype with many counts. This sequence joins TRBV12-5 and TRBJ2-5; tentatively, D is TRBD1 (6 bases). This CDR3 comprises 10 residues. Trimming cost V 5 bases and J 13 bases, with 11 bases left between them. Germline V CDR1 and CDR2: LGHNT, FRNRAP. CDR3 amino acids: CASGAGTPYF. For the CDR3, the DNA is TGTGCTAGTGGTGCCGGGACACCGTACTTC.

This chain joins TRBV28 and TRBJ1-1, with D hard to call. Germline CDR1 reads MDHEN; CDR2 reads SYDVKM. Trimming took off 6 bases at V and 1 base at J, with 9 bases between the two ends. The CDR3 is 13 amino acids. CDR3 DNA: TGTGCCAGCAGCCCCAATAGGAACACTGAAGCTTTCTTT. Protein product: CASSPNRNTEAFF.

This clonotype appeared a few times. This chain uses TRBV7-8 with TRBJ2-5; D tentatively fits TRBD1 or TRBD2 (5 bases each). CDR3 length equals 13 residues. In germline, CDR1 is SGHVS, CDR2 FQNEAQ. Trimming pared 5 bases from V and 7 bases from J, leaving 14 bases between. DNA of the CDR3: TGTGCCAGCAGCCAAAGGGGACGTCGGACCCAGTACTTC. Its protein product is CASSQRGRRTQYF.

The table lists this clonotype with a few counts. The CDR3 region has the DNA TGTGCCAGCATCGACGGCGGGGGGTACAATGAGCAGTTCTTC. It translates to CASIDGGGYNEQFF. This rearrangement joins TRBV7-9 to TRBJ2-1; 8 positions match TRBD2. Trimming cost V 7 bases and J 4 bases; bases outside gene matches: 6. This CDR3 has 14 amino acids. Germline assignment: CDR1 SEHNR and CDR2 FQNEAQ (reference sequence). Filled out from reference TRBV7-9 and TRBJ2-1, the complete variable domain reads DTGVSQNPRHKITKRGQNVTFRCDPISEHNRLYWYRQTLGQGPEFLTYFQNEAQLEKSRLLSDRFSAERPKGSFSTLEIQRTEQGDSAMYLCASIDGGGYNEQFFGPGTRLTVL.

This rearrangement joins TRBV20-1 to TRBJ1-1; TRBD1 matches 7 bases. The CDR3 spans 11 residues. Trimming removed 6 bases from V and 4 bases from J; junction bases left unmatched: 2. Germline V gene sequence: CDR1 DFQATT, CDR2 SNEGSKA (reference sequence). DNA of the CDR3: TGCAGTGCGCCAGGGGGCACTGAAGCTTTCTTT. Translation gives CSAPGGTEAFF.

In this sample, this clonotype turned up many times. The chain has TRBV12-3 or TRBV12-4 and TRBJ2-5; 7 nucleotides align to TRBD1. V shed 2 bases, J shed 3 bases, and the junction held 3 bases outside the gene matches. This CDR3 comprises 14 residues. The CDR3 bases are TGTGCCAGCAGTTTAAATCAGGGGGAAGAGACCCAGTACTTC. Its protein product is CASSLNQGEETQYF.

This chain uses TRBV5-4 with TRBJ1-1; D may be TRBD1 (6 bases). V lost 4 bases and J 6 bases, leaving 10 bases between the germline ends. The CDR3 consists of 12 residues. Germline V CDR1 and CDR2: SGHNT, YYREEE (reference sequence). The CDR3 is CASSTRGAEAFF. CDR3 bases: TGTGCCAGCAGCACCAGGGGCGCTGAAGCTTTCTTT.

The CDR3 DNA reads TGTGCCAGCAGCTCGCAGGGAGGTAGAGCTAACTATGGCTACACCTTC. Its protein is CASSSQGGRANYGYTF. This chain joins TRBV7-9 and TRBJ1-2, with D perhaps matching TRBD1 (5 bases). The CDR3 sequence is 16 residues long. Germline V CDR1 and CDR2: SEHNR, FQNEAQ (reference sequence). Trimming shortened V by 4 bases and J by 0 bases, and 15 bases separated the two germline ends.

This chain uses TRBV9 with TRBJ1-3; no clear D gene. This CDR3 is 11 amino acids long. Trimming took off 7 bases at V and 0 bases at J, with 2 bases between the two ends. Germline V gives CDR1 SGDLS, CDR2 YYNGEE. CDR3 DNA: TGTGCCAGCCTCTCTGGAAACACCATATATTTT. Translating gives CASLSGNTIYF.

This clonotype was picked up a small number of times. The chain couples TRBV24-1 to TRBJ2-1, with D perhaps matching TRBD2 (5 bases). Germline assignment: CDR1 KGHDR and CDR2 SFDVKD. This CDR3 spans 11 amino acids. Trimming stripped 7 bases from V and 8 bases from J, with 8 bases between. CDR3 protein: CATRLGHEQFF. DNA for the CDR3: TGTGCCACCAGACTAGGACATGAGCAGTTCTTC.

The chain carries TRBV7-6 and TRBJ2-2; D remains unclear. Trimming pared 5 bases from V and 0 bases from J, leaving 7 bases between. CDR3 length equals 14 residues. Germline V lookup: CDR1 SGHVS, CDR2 FNYEAQ. The CDR3 reads CASSPVANTGELFF. DNA of the CDR3: TGTGCCAGCAGCCCGGTGGCGAACACCGGGGAGCTGTTTTTT.

The chain employs TRBV4-2 and TRBJ2-1; D gene ambiguous. The CDR3 extends over 13 amino acids. V lost 1 base and J 9 bases, leaving 10 bases between the germline ends. Germline loops: CDR1 LGHNA, CDR2 YNFKEQ. The CDR3 protein is CASSQVVTREQFF. The DNA for the CDR3 is TGTGCCAGCAGCCAAGTGGTGACTCGTGAGCAGTTCTTC.

The gene calls are TRBV15 and TRBJ2-1; unclear D gene. The ends were cut back, 3 bases at V and 4 bases at J, with 10 bases in the middle. The germline V gene has CDR1 LNHNV and CDR2 YYDKDF (reference sequence). The CDR3 has 14 amino acids. CDR3 sequence reads: CATSRFRRYNEQFF. DNA of the CDR3: TGTGCCACCAGCAGGTTTCGACGTTACAATGAGCAGTTCTTC.

This clonotype was detected many times. The rearrangement uses TRBV25-1 and TRBJ2-5; D may be TRBD1 (6 bases). CDR3 length: 15 residues. Between the trimmed V and J ends, which lost 4 bases and 0 bases, there was a span of 12 bases. From germline, CDR1 is MGHDK and CDR2 SYGVNS. CDR3 protein: CASSASGTHQETQYF. In DNA, the CDR3 is TGTGCCAGCAGTGCTTCCGGGACACACCAAGAGACCCAGTACTTC.